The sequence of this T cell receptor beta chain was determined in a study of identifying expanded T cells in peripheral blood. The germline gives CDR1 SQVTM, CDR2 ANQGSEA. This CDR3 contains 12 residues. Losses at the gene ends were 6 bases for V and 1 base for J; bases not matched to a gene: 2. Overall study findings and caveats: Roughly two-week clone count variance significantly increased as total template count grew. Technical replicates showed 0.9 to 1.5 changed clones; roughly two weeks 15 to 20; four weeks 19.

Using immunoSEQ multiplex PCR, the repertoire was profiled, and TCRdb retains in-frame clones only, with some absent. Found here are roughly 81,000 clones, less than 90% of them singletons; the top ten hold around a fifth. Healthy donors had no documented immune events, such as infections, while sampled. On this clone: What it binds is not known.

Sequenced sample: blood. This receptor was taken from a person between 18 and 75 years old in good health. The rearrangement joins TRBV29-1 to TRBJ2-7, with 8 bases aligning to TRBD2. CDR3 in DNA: TGCAGCGTGGCTAGCGGGTCCTACGAGCAGTACTTC. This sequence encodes CSVASGSYEQYF.